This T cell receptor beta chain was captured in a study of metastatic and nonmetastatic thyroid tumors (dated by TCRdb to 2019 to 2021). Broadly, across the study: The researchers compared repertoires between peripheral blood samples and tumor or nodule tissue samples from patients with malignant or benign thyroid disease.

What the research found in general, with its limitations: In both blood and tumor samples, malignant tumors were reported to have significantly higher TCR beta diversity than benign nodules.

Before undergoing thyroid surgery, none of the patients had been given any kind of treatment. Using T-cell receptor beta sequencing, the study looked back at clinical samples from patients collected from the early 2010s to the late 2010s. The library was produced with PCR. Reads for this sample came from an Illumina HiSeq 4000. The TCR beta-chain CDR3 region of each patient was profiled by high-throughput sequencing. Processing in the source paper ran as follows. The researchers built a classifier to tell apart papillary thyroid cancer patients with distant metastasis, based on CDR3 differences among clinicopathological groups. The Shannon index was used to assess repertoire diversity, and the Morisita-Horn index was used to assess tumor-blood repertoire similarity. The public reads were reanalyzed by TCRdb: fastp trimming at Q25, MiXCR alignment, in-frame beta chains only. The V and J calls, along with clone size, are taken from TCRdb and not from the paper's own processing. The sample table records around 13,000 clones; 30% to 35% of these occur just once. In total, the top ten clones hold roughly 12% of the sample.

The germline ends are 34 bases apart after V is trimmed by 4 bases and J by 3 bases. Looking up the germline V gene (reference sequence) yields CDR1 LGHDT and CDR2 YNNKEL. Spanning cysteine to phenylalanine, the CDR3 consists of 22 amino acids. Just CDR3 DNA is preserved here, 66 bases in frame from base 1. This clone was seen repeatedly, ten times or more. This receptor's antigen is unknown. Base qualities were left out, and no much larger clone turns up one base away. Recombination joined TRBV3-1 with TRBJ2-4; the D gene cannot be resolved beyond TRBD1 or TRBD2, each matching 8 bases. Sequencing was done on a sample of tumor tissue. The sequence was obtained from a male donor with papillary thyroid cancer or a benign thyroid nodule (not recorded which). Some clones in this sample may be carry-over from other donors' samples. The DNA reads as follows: TGTGCCAGCAGCCCCGGGACAGGATTTTGGGCGGGAGGTTTCAATGACAAAAACATTCAGTACTTC. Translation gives CASSPGTGFWAGGFNDKNIQYF.